A selection of T cell receptor beta chains follows, all from one sample in a study of early T cells in non-severe SARS-CoV-2 infection. TCRdb re-analysed the 5' RACE reads in MiXCR, keeping a single row per CDR3 protein. The sample lists some 30,000 distinct CDR3 sequences, 4.5% occurring once. Sequencing input: whole blood. These receptor sequences come from an adult who was a healthcare worker with PCR-confirmed SARS-CoV-2 infection or an uninfected control (not recorded which). Each CDR3 is given with its conserved first and last residue. A D gene is named only where the DNA matches it firmly. Expanded clones are given a class, and other clones once, few, many or no size at all.

D gene	clone size	V gene	J gene	CDR3 DNA	CDR3 protein
TRBD1	many	TRBV7-2	TRBJ1-2	TGTGCCAGCAGCTTAGGCCGGGACAGAAACTATGGCTACACCTTC	CASSLGRDRNYGYTF
NA	many	TRBV25-1	TRBJ2-1	TGTGCCAGCAGTGACTCTAGCTACAATGAGCAGTTCTTC	CASSDSSYNEQFF
TRBD2	many	TRBV19	TRBJ2-6	TGTGCCAGTAGTACCTCGGGACTAGCGGGGCCCTACTCTGGGGCCAACGTCCTGACTTTC	CASSTSGLAGPYSGANVLTF
NA	few	TRBV2	TRBJ2-1	TGTGCCAGCACTATAGGGAGCAATGAGCAGTTCTTC	CASTIGSNEQFF
NA	many	TRBV4-3	TRBJ2-3	TGCGCCAGCAGCCAAGGGGACTGGGGCGGGACAGCAGATACGCAGTATTTT	CASSQGDWGGTADTQYF
NA	many	TRBV5-1	TRBJ2-1	TGCGCCAGCAGCGAGACTCATTACAATGAGCAGTTCTTC	CASSETHYNEQFF
NA	many	TRBV7-2	TRBJ1-3	TGTGCCAGCAGCTTAGTGGGGTACGCTGGAAACACCATATATTTT	CASSLVGYAGNTIYF
NA	many	TRBV27	TRBJ2-3	TGTGCCAGCAGTTTATCTTATACGCAGTATTTT	CASSLSYTQYF
TRBD2	NA	TRBV29-1	TRBJ2-3	TGCAGCCTACAAGGGACTAGCGGGGGCACAGATACGCAGTATTTT	CSLQGTSGGTDTQYF
TRBD1	many	TRBV12-3/TRBV12-4	TRBJ1-1	TGTGCCAGCAGTCCAGGGGGGCGGAACACTGAAGCTTTCTTT	CASSPGGRNTEAFF
TRBD2	many	TRBV5-4	TRBJ2-4	TGTGCCAGCAGCATCAGGACTAGCGGAAACATTCAGTACTTC	CASSIRTSGNIQYF
NA	few	TRBV5-1	TRBJ1-3	TGCGCCAGCAGCTCTGTGGGAGACATTGGAAACACCATATATTTT	CASSSVGDIGNTIYF
NA	many	TRBV29-1	TRBJ1-2	TGCAGCGGTACAGCTCTTAACTATGGCTACACCTTC	CSGTALNYGYTF
NA	many	TRBV10-2	TRBJ1-2	TGCGCCAGCAGTGAGTCGGCAGGGTTAGGAGGCTACACCTTC	CASSESAGLGGYTF
NA	NA	TRBV24-1	TRBJ2-7	TGTGCCACCAGTGATTCAACATTCTCCTACGAGCAGTACTTC	CATSDSTFSYEQYF
TRBD2	few	TRBV4-3	TRBJ2-7	TGCGCCAGCAGCCAGCCTGGACTAGCGGGTACTGACGAGCAGTACTTC	CASSQPGLAGTDEQYF
NA	few	TRBV27	TRBJ1-2	TGTGCCAGCAGTGCTTATAAAAACTATGGCTACACCTTC	CASSAYKNYGYTF
NA	many	TRBV20-1	TRBJ2-7	TGCAGTGCTAATGAGGATAGCGGATACGAGCAGTACTTC	CSANEDSGYEQYF
TRBD1	many	TRBV7-9	TRBJ2-7	TGTGCCAGCAGCTCACAGGGGGCAACTTCCTACGAGCAGTACTTC	CASSSQGATSYEQYF
NA	many	TRBV6-1	TRBJ2-2	TGTGCCAGCAGTGATAACCGACGTAACACCGGGGAGCTGTTTTTT	CASSDNRRNTGELFF
NA	many	TRBV10-3	TRBJ1-3	TGTGCCACCGAACCAGGGACCTCTGGAAACACCATATATTTT	CATEPGTSGNTIYF
TRBD1	NA	TRBV2	TRBJ2-3	TGTGCCAGCAGCCAAACAGGGACAGGGGGCGGGAGGAGCACAGATACGCAGTATTTT	CASSQTGTGGGRSTDTQYF
NA	many	TRBV19	TRBJ2-1	TGTGCCAGTAGTATGGCCTCAGAGCAGTTCTTC	CASSMASEQFF
NA	many	TRBV6-6	TRBJ1-1	TGTGCCAGCAGCTATACAGGGAACACTGAAGCTTTCTTT	CASSYTGNTEAFF
NA	many	TRBV11-2	TRBJ2-4	TGTGCCAGCAGCCCGGCCTGGGTATCCAAAAACATTCAGTACTTC	CASSPAWVSKNIQYF
TRBD1	many	TRBV2	TRBJ2-2	TGTGCCAGCAGGACAGGGGATCGGACCGGGGAGCTGTTTTTT	CASRTGDRTGELFF
NA	many	TRBV7-2	TRBJ2-7	TGTGCCAGCAGCTGGGGGGTCGGACCCTACGAGCAGTACTTC	CASSWGVGPYEQYF
TRBD1	many	TRBV12-3/TRBV12-4	TRBJ2-1	TGTGCCAGCAGTCCGACAGGGCTCTCCTACAATGAGCAGTTCTTC	CASSPTGLSYNEQFF
NA	NA	TRBV29-1	TRBJ1-2	TGCAGCGTTACAGAGTCAAGCTATGGCTACACCTTC	CSVTESSYGYTF
TRBD1	many	TRBV7-9	TRBJ2-4	TGTGCCAGCAGCTTAGTCAAATTTTGGCGACAGGGGTCAGGCAAAAACATTCAGTACTTC	CASSLVKFWRQGSGKNIQYF
TRBD1	many	TRBV20-1	TRBJ1-6	TGCAGTGCTAGAGATCACCACCAGGGGGCGCGTAATTCACCCCTCCACTTT	CSARDHHQGARNSPLHF
TRBD1	few	TRBV20-1	TRBJ2-3	TGCAGTGCTAGATCGAGACAGGGGGCTGGAGCAGATACGCAGTATTTT	CSARSRQGAGADTQYF
TRBD2	many	TRBV11-2	TRBJ2-3	TGTGCCAGCAGCCGGACTAGCGGGGCAGATACGCAGTATTTT	CASSRTSGADTQYF
NA	many	TRBV5-1	TRBJ1-1	TGCGCCAGCAGCCCCTTGGAAGGACGGAACACTGAAGCTTTCTTT	CASSPLEGRNTEAFF
TRBD2	NA	TRBV5-1	TRBJ2-3	TGCGCCAGCAGCTTGGAGGCGGGAGCAGATACGCAGTATTTT	CASSLEAGADTQYF
NA	many	TRBV7-3	TRBJ1-1	TGTGCCAGCAGCTTATGGGAAGGGATCCGCACTGAAGCTTTCTTT	CASSLWEGIRTEAFF
TRBD1	NA	TRBV5-4	TRBJ1-1	TGTGCCAGCAGCCTCGAGGACAGGGTTCCTTTCTTT	CASSLEDRVPFF
TRBD2	many	TRBV6-5	TRBJ2-1	TGTGCCAGCAGATCTAGCGGGGGCTCCAATGAGCAGTTCTTC	CASRSSGGSNEQFF
NA	many	TRBV7-2	TRBJ2-3	TGTGCCAGCAGCTTCGACCCCACAGATACGCAGTATTTT	CASSFDPTDTQYF
NA	few	TRBV7-9	TRBJ2-7	TGTGCCAGCAGCTTAGCAGGGCCCGAGCAGTACTTC	CASSLAGPEQYF